The 14 T cell receptor beta chains below all came from one sample that was sequenced in a study of T cell repertoires in cytomegalovirus infection. No cognate antigen is known for these TCRs. TCRdb reprocessed the reads with MiXCR, giving one entry per CDR3 protein. The sample lists around 900,000 distinct CDR3 sequences; roughly 31% were seen once. The sample here was cultured CD8+ T cells from PBMCs, taken from culture after CMV antigen stimulation. All receptors come from a human donor in good health (CMV status not recorded). Some clones in this sample may be carry-over from other donors' samples.

The genes are TRBV11-3 and TRBJ2-1, with TRBD2 matching 8 bases. Germline V lookup: CDR1 SGHNT, CDR2 YENEEA. The CDR3 is 12 amino acids. V shed 4 bases and J 11 bases; nucleotides not matched to a gene: 4. CDR3 in amino acids: CASSWVAGQQFF. The CDR3 DNA reads as TGTGCCAGCAGCTGGGTAGCGGGACAGCAGTTCTTC.

The chain has TRBV23-1 and TRBJ1-4; D call uncertain. TRBV23-1 qualifies as an ORF whose function is uncertain. Deletions cut 6 bases from V and 9 bases from J, with 14 bases between. This CDR3 spans 13 amino acids. The CDR3: CASSPSAGQKLFF. In DNA form, the CDR3 reads TGCGCCAGCAGCCCCTCGGCAGGCCAAAAACTGTTTTTT.

The rearrangement uses TRBV13 and TRBJ1-5; perhaps TRBD1 as D (5 bases). Trimming took 5 bases from V and 0 from J, leaving 8 bases between them. The germline CDR1 and CDR2 sequences are PRHDT and FYEKMQ (reference sequence). The CDR3 is 14 residues long. CDR3 DNA: TGTGCCAGCAGCCACAGGTCTAGCAATCAGCCCCAGCATTTT. Its protein product is CASSHRSSNQPQHF.

The chain employs TRBV6-5 and TRBJ2-1; TRBD2 aligns across 7 bases. V lost 0 bases, J lost 4 bases, and 3 bases stayed unmatched. The CDR3 has 15 residues. CDR1 and CDR2 (germline): MNHEY, SVGAGI. As DNA, the CDR3 is TGTGCCAGCAGTTACTCCAAGCGGGGTTACAATGAGCAGTTCTTC. It is translated as CASSYSKRGYNEQFF.

As regards this clonotype: Its ends do not fully match the called genes, so a read error is possible. This chain uses TRBV4-1 with TRBJ2-1; 7 positions match TRBD2. In germline, CDR1 is MGHRA, CDR2 YSYEKL. This CDR3 contains 16 residues. In DNA form, the CDR3 reads TGTGCCAGCAGAAACCCAAGGGCGGGGGCCTACAATGAGCAGTTCTTC. Residues: CASRNPRAGAYNEQFF.

In regard to this clonotype: Being one base from a much bigger clone, this may be a read error. This sequence joins TRBV7-1 and TRBJ1-2; D not certain. TRBV7-1 is marked as an open reading frame, function uncertain. The CDR3 extends over 13 amino acids. In nucleotides, the CDR3 is TGTACCAGCAGCCCGGACGCGATGGATGGCTACACCTTC. Translation gives CTSSPDAMDGYTF.

CDR3 in amino acids: CASSVTVYNSPLHF. The CDR3 DNA is TGTGCCAGCAGTGTGACAGTCTATAATTCACCCCTCCACTTT. The V gene is TRBV27, the J gene TRBJ1-6, with D perhaps TRBD1 (5 bases). V was trimmed by 5 bases and J by 3 bases, leaving 8 bases between them. Germline V gene data show CDR1 as MNHEY and CDR2 as SMNVEV (reference sequence). The CDR3 contains 14 residues.

This chain connects TRBV2 to TRBJ1-1; 7 bases agree with TRBD1. Losses at the gene ends were 6 bases for V and 1 base for J; bases not matched to a gene: 5. Germline V lookup: CDR1 SNHLY, CDR2 FYNNEI. The CDR3 sequence is 14 residues long. CDR3 amino acids: CASRKGAPNTEAFF. CDR3 in DNA: TGTGCCAGCAGGAAGGGGGCGCCGAACACTGAAGCTTTCTTT.

About this clonotype itself: A much more abundant neighbour one base away suggests this may be a read error. The chain carries TRBV7-6 and TRBJ1-4, with D unclear. Germline V gene sequence: CDR1 SGHVS, CDR2 FNYEAQ. This CDR3 spans 14 amino acids. CDR3 loop: CANSFGRLNEKLFF. In DNA form, the CDR3 reads TGTGCCAACAGCTTTGGACGGCTGAATGAAAAACTGTTTTTT.

The table lists this clonotype with a count of one. The rearrangement links TRBV10-2 to TRBJ1-2; 8 bases match TRBD1. The CDR3 loop spans 13 amino acids. The ends lost 7 bases at V and 8 bases at J; junction bases unmatched: 9. CDR1 WSHSY and CDR2 SAAADI come from the germline V gene. CDR3 sequence: CASNPGGAWGYTF. As DNA, the CDR3 is TGCGCCAGCAACCCAGGGGGCGCATGGGGCTACACCTTC.

J is TRBJ2-3 and V is TRBV2; 12 nucleotides agree with TRBD1. The V gene's germline CDR1 is SNHLY and CDR2 FYNNEI. The J segment lost 4 bases and the V segment lost 5 bases, leaving 16 bases of the junction unmatched. CDR3 length: 19 residues. The CDR3 coding sequence is TGTGCCAGCAGTTACCCGGGACAGGGGGCGGCTTATTCCCCAGATACGCAGTATTTT. Protein sequence: CASSYPGQGAAYSPDTQYF.

This clonotype turned up a few times. The chain joins TRBV2 to TRBJ1-3; no clear D gene. This CDR3 region has 12 residues. Germline CDR1 and CDR2: SNHLY and FYNNEI. V was pared by 8 bases and J by 4 bases, with 9 bases between. CDR3 coding DNA: TGTGCCAGCGGCGGCAAAGGAAACACCATATATTTT. As protein: CASGGKGNTIYF. Together with reference TRBV2 and TRBJ1-3, the CDR3 gives the full variable domain: EPEVTQTPSHQVTQMGQEVILRCVPISNHLYFYWYRQILGQKVEFLVSFYNNEISEKSEIFDDQFSVERPDGSNFTLKIRSTKLEDSAMYFCASGGKGNTIYFGEGSWLTVV.

This clonotype came up many times. The chain couples TRBV7-8 to TRBJ1-4; D gene ambiguous. Germline CDR1 SGHVS, CDR2 FQNEAQ. Deletions cut 5 bases from V and 0 bases from J, with 16 bases between. This CDR3 is built from 17 residues. The CDR3 loop is CASSLMGGWPTNEKLFF. For the CDR3, the DNA is TGTGCCAGCAGCCTCATGGGCGGGTGGCCAACTAATGAAAAACTGTTTTTT.

Turning to this clonotype: A read error may account for a junction end that differs from germline. The rearrangement uses TRBV7-2 and TRBJ2-6; possibly TRBD1 for D (5 bases). Germline V gene lookup returns CDR1 SGHTA and CDR2 FQGNSA. The CDR3 is made up of 20 amino acids. Here the CDR3 DNA reads TGTGCCAGCAGCTTCCCTCTTCAAGGCAACCTTTACCCTGGGGCCAACGCCCTGACTTTC. Protein sequence: CASSFPLQGNLYPGANALTF. The whole variable domain, filled in from reference TRBV7-2 and TRBJ2-6, reads GAGVSQSPSNKVTEKGKDVELRCDPISGHTALYWYRQSLGQGLEFLIYFQGNSAPDKSGLPSDRFSAERTGGSVSTLTIQRTQQEDSAVYLCASSFPLQGNLYPGANALTFGAGSRLTVL.